A selection of T cell receptor beta chains follows, all from one sample in a study of blood T cell repertoires in COVID-19. Clones were sequenced by immunoSEQ multiplex PCR, and TCRdb holds only the in-frame ones, with some missing. The sample consists of about 140,000 clones, 75% to 80% of them appearing once. Sequencing was performed on peripheral blood. The receptor set was obtained from a woman aged 50 to 65 with active or convalescent COVID-19. CDR3s leave out the opening cysteine and the closing phenylalanine or tryptophan. Each record gives: J gene, V gene, clone size, CDR3 protein. Part of the rows lack a size; the others show once, few, many or a class for expanded clones.

j_gene: TRBJ2-3
v_gene: TRBV5-4
abundance: .
CDR3aa: ASKAGDTDTQY

j_gene: TRBJ1-2
v_gene: TRBV7-8
abundance: .
CDR3aa: ASSLDRQGIYGYT

j_gene: TRBJ1-1
v_gene: TRBV7-9
abundance: .
CDR3aa: ASSPGGLDTEAF

j_gene: TRBJ2-7
v_gene: TRBV7-9
abundance: many
CDR3aa: ASSLAGQGTYEQY

j_gene: TRBJ2-5
v_gene: TRBV2
abundance: few
CDR3aa: ASSEGWSRVGETQY

j_gene: TRBJ1-2
v_gene: TRBV14
abundance: .
CDR3aa: ASSHQSTGRRGYT

j_gene: TRBJ1-6
v_gene: TRBV5-1
abundance: .
CDR3aa: ASRPQLGSNSPLH

j_gene: TRBJ2-7
v_gene: TRBV7-2
abundance: .
CDR3aa: ASSLAESYEQY

j_gene: TRBJ1-5
v_gene: TRBV9
abundance: .
CDR3aa: ASSVGAGLNQPQH

j_gene: TRBJ2-5
v_gene: TRBV19
abundance: .
CDR3aa: ASSIEGTGQTQY

j_gene: TRBJ1-2
v_gene: TRBV2
abundance: .
CDR3aa: ASSERDGANYGYT

j_gene: TRBJ1-1
v_gene: TRBV7-3
abundance: .
CDR3aa: ASSLVGRDTEAF

j_gene: TRBJ1-6
v_gene: TRBV5-6
abundance: .
CDR3aa: ASSLSPQGFSPLH

j_gene: TRBJ1-6
v_gene: TRBV30
abundance: .
CDR3aa: AWSVRMSSYNSPLH

j_gene: TRBJ2-1
v_gene: TRBV6-2/TRBV6-3
abundance: .
CDR3aa: ASSPRTQNNEQF

j_gene: TRBJ2-7
v_gene: TRBV7-2
abundance: .
CDR3aa: ASRLNLAGVYEQY

j_gene: TRBJ1-2
v_gene: TRBV13
abundance: .
CDR3aa: ASSSRTGGAGGYT

j_gene: TRBJ1-1
v_gene: TRBV13
abundance: few
CDR3aa: ASSLQGNTEAF

j_gene: TRBJ2-1
v_gene: TRBV7-3
abundance: .
CDR3aa: ASSSRTSGSKDEQF

j_gene: TRBJ2-2
v_gene: TRBV2
abundance: .
CDR3aa: ASSETSTNTGELF

j_gene: TRBJ1-2
v_gene: TRBV19
abundance: .
CDR3aa: ASSRGQGASGYT

j_gene: TRBJ1-3
v_gene: TRBV19
abundance: .
CDR3aa: ASSKEGSRGNTIY

j_gene: TRBJ2-7
v_gene: TRBV10-3
abundance: .
CDR3aa: AITSGTETYEQY

j_gene: TRBJ2-7
v_gene: TRBV10-2
abundance: once
CDR3aa: ASSEQGVGEQY

j_gene: TRBJ1-2
v_gene: TRBV4-3
abundance: .
CDR3aa: ASSQDSFGYGYT

j_gene: TRBJ2-5
v_gene: TRBV2
abundance: .
CDR3aa: ASSGTSGTETQY

j_gene: TRBJ1-5
v_gene: TRBV4-3
abundance: .
CDR3aa: ASSHDRTANQPQH

j_gene: TRBJ2-1
v_gene: TRBV6-5
abundance: .
CDR3aa: ASSPTGGANEQF

j_gene: TRBJ2-7
v_gene: TRBV7-2
abundance: few
CDR3aa: ASSRDDRGGNEQY

j_gene: TRBJ1-6
v_gene: TRBV6-2/TRBV6-3
abundance: .
CDR3aa: ASSRGGVDNSPLH

j_gene: TRBJ2-7
v_gene: TRBV4-1
abundance: .
CDR3aa: ASSHPVGTSGRTSYEQY

j_gene: TRBJ2-1
v_gene: TRBV7-2
abundance: .
CDR3aa: ASSSPGLAGVFNEQF

j_gene: TRBJ1-5
v_gene: TRBV20-1
abundance: .
CDR3aa: SASRGSDQPQH

j_gene: TRBJ1-2
v_gene: TRBV15
abundance: .
CDR3aa: ATSRGLTANYGYT

j_gene: TRBJ1-5
v_gene: TRBV7-9
abundance: .
CDR3aa: ASSSTGGSGNQPQH

j_gene: TRBJ2-5
v_gene: TRBV11-2
abundance: .
CDR3aa: ASSRDLAGGQETQY

j_gene: TRBJ1-2
v_gene: TRBV3-1/TRBV3-2
abundance: .
CDR3aa: ASSLMGAAIFYGYT

j_gene: TRBJ2-7
v_gene: TRBV3-1/TRBV3-2
abundance: .
CDR3aa: ASSQEGLAGGTYEQY

j_gene: TRBJ2-3
v_gene: TRBV3-1/TRBV3-2
abundance: .
CDR3aa: ASSPAGTGGTDTQY

j_gene: TRBJ1-2
v_gene: TRBV5-6
abundance: .
CDR3aa: ASSLFSREGDYGYT

j_gene: TRBJ1-1
v_gene: TRBV5-1
abundance: .
CDR3aa: ASSSGEINTEAF